Here is one T cell receptor (beta chain) with its context. Antigen: not known. This CDR3 region has 18 residues. The V end was cut by 7 bases, the J end by 5 bases, with 29 bases between. From germline, CDR1 is LNHDA and CDR2 SQIVND (reference sequence). Sample time point: newly diagnosed, previously untreated cHL patient sample. Serving as comparison were PBMCs from newly diagnosed, untreated classical Hodgkin lymphoma, which were sequenced alongside the relapsed/refractory trial patients. This entry belongs to a study of PD-1 blockade in classical Hodgkin lymphoma. Overall study findings and caveats: Undefined causes, possibly disease activity or prior therapy, underlie the repertoire differences. The study reported lower baseline TCR diversity in newly diagnosed patients than in healthy donors.

Clones were read by immunoSEQ multiplex PCR, and TCRdb kept only the in-frame ones, dropping some. The sample has some 70,000 clones; more than 85% are singletons. Sequencing input: peripheral blood mononuclear cells (PBMCs). This receptor was taken from a human donor with classical Hodgkin lymphoma. The rearrangement uses TRBV19 and TRBJ1-1; a possible D gene is TRBD1 (6 bases). CDR3 in DNA: TGTGCCAGTATTTCGACGGCTGTAGGAAGCAGGGGTAGGACTGAAGCTTTCTTT. As protein: CASISTAVGSRGRTEAFF.